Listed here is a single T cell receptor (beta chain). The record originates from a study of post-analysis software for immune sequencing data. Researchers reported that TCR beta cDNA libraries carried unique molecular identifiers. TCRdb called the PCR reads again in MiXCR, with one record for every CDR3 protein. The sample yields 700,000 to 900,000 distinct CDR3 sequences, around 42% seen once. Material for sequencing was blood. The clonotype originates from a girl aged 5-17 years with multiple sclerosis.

The CDR3 protein is CSARERGRGNYNEQFF. Here the CDR3 DNA reads TGCAGTGCTAGAGAACGGGGGAGGGGGAACTACAATGAGCAGTTCTTC. This chain links TRBV20-1 with TRBJ2-1, with D tentatively TRBD2 (7 bases). Germline loops: CDR1 DFQATT, CDR2 SNEGSKA (reference sequence). Trimming took off 0 bases at V and 3 bases at J, with 15 bases between the two ends. The CDR3 length is 16 residues.